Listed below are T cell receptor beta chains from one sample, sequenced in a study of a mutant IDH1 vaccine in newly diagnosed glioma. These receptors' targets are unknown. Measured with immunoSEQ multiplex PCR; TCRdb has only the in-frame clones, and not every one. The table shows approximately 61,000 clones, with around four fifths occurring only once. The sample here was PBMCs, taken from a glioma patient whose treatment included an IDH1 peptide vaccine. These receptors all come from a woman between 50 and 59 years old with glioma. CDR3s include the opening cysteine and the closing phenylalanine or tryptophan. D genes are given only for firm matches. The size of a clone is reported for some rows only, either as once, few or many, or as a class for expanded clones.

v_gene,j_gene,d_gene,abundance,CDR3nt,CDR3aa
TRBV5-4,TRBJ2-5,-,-,TGTGCCAGCAGCTCCCCACTCCTCGGGATCCCAGAGACCCAGTACTTC,CASSSPLLGIPETQYF
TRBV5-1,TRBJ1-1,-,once,TGCGCCAGCAGCTTGGGACAGTGGGATGAAGCTTTCTTT,CASSLGQWDEAFF
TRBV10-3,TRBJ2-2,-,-,TGTGCCATAGCAGGAGGATTGAACACCGGGGAGCTGTTTTTT,CAIAGGLNTGELFF
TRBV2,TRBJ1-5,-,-,TGTGCCAGCAGAAAGAACAGCTATCAGCCCCAGCATTTT,CASRKNSYQPQHF
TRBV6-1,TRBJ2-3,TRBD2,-,TGTGCCAGCAGGCTACTAGCGGGGGGGCCCGATACGCAGTATTTT,CASRLLAGGPDTQYF
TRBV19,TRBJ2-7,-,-,TGTGCCAGTAGTACGGACTTCGGATCCTACGAGCAGTACTTC,CASSTDFGSYEQYF
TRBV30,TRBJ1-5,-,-,TGTGCCTGGAGTGTACCGAGGGGGGGTCAGCCCCAGCATTTT,CAWSVPRGGQPQHF
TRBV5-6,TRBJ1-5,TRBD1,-,TGTGCCAGCAGCTTACTACTCGGGACAGGGGACCAGCCCCAGCATTTT,CASSLLLGTGDQPQHF
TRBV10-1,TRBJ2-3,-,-,TGCGCCAGCAGTAGCGGACTCACCACAGATACGCAGTATTTT,CASSSGLTTDTQYF
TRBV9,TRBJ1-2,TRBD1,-,TGTGCCAGCAGCGTAGATCTGGGACAGACCCCATATGGCTACACCTTC,CASSVDLGQTPYGYTF
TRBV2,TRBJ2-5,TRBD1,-,TGTGCCAGCAGTGCACGACAGGGAAGGGAGACCCAGTACTTC,CASSARQGRETQYF
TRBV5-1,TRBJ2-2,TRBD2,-,TGCGCCAGCAGCTTGGACGGCGGGGGGCCCACCGGGGAGCTGTTTTTT,CASSLDGGGPTGELFF
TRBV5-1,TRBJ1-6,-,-,TGCGCCAGCAGCTTGGGTAGTTTAGATTCACCCCTCCACTTT,CASSLGSLDSPLHF
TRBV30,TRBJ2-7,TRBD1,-,TGTGCCTGGAGTGCCCAAGGGGGCGGCGAGCAGTACTTC,CAWSAQGGGEQYF
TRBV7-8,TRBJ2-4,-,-,TGTGCCAGCAGCTCGGGGGTAGCAGTTGACATTCAGTACTTC,CASSSGVAVDIQYF
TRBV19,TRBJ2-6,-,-,TGTGCCAGTAGTGCGGGGGCAAGGGCCAACGTCCTGACTTTC,CASSAGARANVLTF
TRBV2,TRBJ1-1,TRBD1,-,TGTGCCAGCAGTGGACAGGGCACTGAAGCTTTCTTT,CASSGQGTEAFF
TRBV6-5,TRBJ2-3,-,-,TGTGCCAGCAGTTTAGGAGTTAGCACAGATACGCAGTATTTT,CASSLGVSTDTQYF
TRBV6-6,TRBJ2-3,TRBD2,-,TGTGCCAGCCGTACTAGCGGGGGGGTTCTCACAGATACGCAGTATTTT,CASRTSGGVLTDTQYF
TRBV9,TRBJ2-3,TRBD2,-,TGTGCCAGCAGCGTAGGAGCGGGGAGAACAGATACGCAGTATTTT,CASSVGAGRTDTQYF
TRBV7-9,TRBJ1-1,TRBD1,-,TGTGCCAGCACCTGGGACAGGAACACTGAAGCTTTCTTT,CASTWDRNTEAFF
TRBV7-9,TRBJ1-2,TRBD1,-,TGTGCCAGCAGCCCCAGCGCTCGGGACAGCTATGGCTACACCTTC,CASSPSARDSYGYTF
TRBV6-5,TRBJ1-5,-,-,TGTGCCAGCAGTTACTCGGTCAGAGATCAGCCCCAGCATTTT,CASSYSVRDQPQHF